One and the same sample provided the 11 T cell receptor delta chains below, sequenced in a study of gamma-delta T cells after stem cell transplantation. TCRdb reapplied CATT to the RT-PCR reads. The repertoire holds over 1,000 delta-chain clones, with roughly 10% as singletons. Sequenced: gamma-delta T cells. The origin of the receptors is a human donor. It is not recorded whose cells these are; they may come from a transplant donor.

About this clone: The sample carries other DNA sequences with the same CDR3. The chain joins TRDV2 to TRDJ1; TRDD3 might be the D (5 bases). This CDR3 is built from 15 residues. V gave up 3 bases and J gave up 0 bases, with 13 bases separating them. CDR1 GEAIGNYY and CDR2 EKD come from the germline V gene. CDR3 residues: CACDRRGGYTDKLIF. The DNA of the CDR3 is TGTGCCTGTGACCGAAGGGGGGGCTACACCGATAAACTCATCTTT.

Turning to this clone: Only one base separates this from a far larger clonotype, so it likely reflects a read error. Other DNA sequences in this specimen translate into the identical CDR3. V and J are TRDV2 and TRDJ1, with D possibly being TRDD3 (6 bases). The CDR3 covers 16 residues. The germline V and J ends were trimmed by 0 bases and 0 bases, with 13 bases remaining between them. Germline assignment: CDR1 GEAIGNYY and CDR2 EKD. The CDR3 DNA follows: TGTGCCTGTGACACCCTCGGGGATGCCAACACCGATAAACTCATCTTT. Its translation: CACDTLGDANTDKLIF.

This clone came up a few times. The limits of the CDR3 on the DNA are not certain, so only TCRdb's listed CDR3 is given. The rearrangement links TRDV2 to TRDJ1; the DNA was not compared with TRDD3, the D call given in the table. Including both end residues, the CDR3 is 19 amino acids long. Germline values: CDR1 GEAIGNYY, CDR2 EKD. CDR3 sequence: CACDDVGRFGTGGSDKLIF.

In this sample, this clone turned up a few times. V gene TRDV2 combines with J gene TRDJ1, with 8 bases lining up with TRDD3. There are 14 residues in the CDR3. Trimming cost V 3 bases and J 4 bases; bases outside gene matches: 6. Germline V gene data show CDR1 as GEAIGNYY and CDR2 as EKD. CDR3 in DNA: TGTGCCTGTGACCCCTGGGGGAGCAGCGATAAACTCATCTTT. Protein sequence: CACDPWGSSDKLIF.

Remarks on this clone: Other DNA sequences in the sample encode the same CDR3. The J gene is TRDJ3, the V gene TRDV2, with TRDD3 as a possible D gene (5 bases). CDR3 length: 18 amino acids. V gave up 0 bases and J gave up 8 bases, with 19 bases separating them. Germline V gives CDR1 GEAIGNYY, CDR2 EKD. The CDR3 DNA reads TGTGCCTGTGACACCGGAGGGATGTACTCCTTGTACACCCGACAGATGTTTTTC. The encoded protein is CACDTGGMYSLYTRQMFF.

This clone was counted a few times. A far larger clone is one nucleotide away, so this likely arose from a read error. The chain combines TRDV2 with TRDJ1, with TRDD3 matching over 8 bases. The CDR3 is 21 residues long. J was trimmed by 4 bases and V by 0 bases; bases with no gene match: 24. Germline CDR1 reads GEAIGNYY; CDR2 reads EKD. This CDR3 is CACDTVPGGTSRYPGVDKLIF. Here the CDR3 DNA reads TGTGCCTGTGACACCGTGCCTGGGGGAACTTCCCGCTACCCGGGAGTCGATAAACTCATCTTT.

This clone has just a few counts. The amino acid sequence in TCRdb belongs to a much larger clone and departs from this DNA's translation at residue 8, likely a sequencing read error; the sequence shown is translated from the DNA. The chain recombines TRDV2 with TRDJ1, with a tentative D call TRDD3 (5 bases). V was clipped by 0 bases and J by 0 bases, with 13 bases between them. The CDR3 covers 16 residues. Germline-derived CDR1 and CDR2 are GEAIGNYY and EKD. This CDR3 is CACDTLGGANTDKLIF. The DNA for the CDR3 is TGTGCCTGTGACACCCTCGGGGGTGCTAACACCGATAAACTCATCTTT.

Comments on this clone: At residue 11, the translated DNA and the protein in TCRdb do not agree; the protein given here is derived from the DNA. The V and J genes are TRDV2 and TRDJ1; 7 bases are shared with TRDD3. V trimming: 3 bases; J trimming: 2 bases; junction bases outside the gene matches: 26. The germline CDR1 and CDR2 sequences are GEAIGNYY and EKD. There are 21 residues in the CDR3. The CDR3: CACDPLALLGGTRGDTDKLIF. The CDR3 nucleotides read TGTGCCTGTGACCCACTGGCCCTTTTGGGGGGTACGCGGGGGGATACCGATAAACTCATCTTT.

This clone has more than one count but fewer than ten. The chain joins TRDV2 to TRDJ1; TRDD3 matches at 10 bases. V lost 0 bases, J lost 0 bases, and 12 bases stayed unmatched. Germline lookup yields CDR1 GEAIGNYY and CDR2 EKD. The CDR3 has 19 residues. In DNA form, the CDR3 reads TGTGCCTGTGACACCGTTATGGGGGATACCCGGTTCCACACCGATAAACTCATCTTT. Encoded protein: CACDTVMGDTRFHTDKLIF.

A few counts support this clone. Just one base apart from a much larger clone, this may be a read error. In the same sample, other DNA sequences code for this CDR3. J is TRDJ3 and V is TRDV2; weak D call: TRDD3 (5 bases). Germline lookup yields CDR1 GEAIGNYY and CDR2 EKD. The CDR3 consists of 19 residues. CDR3 sequence reads: CACDTVRGTESWDTRQMFF. The CDR3 DNA is TGTGCCTGTGACACCGTTAGAGGTACTGAGTCCTGGGACACCCGACAGATGTTCTTC.

To note about this clone: A read error is the likely source, as a far larger clone sits one nucleotide away. The chain carries TRDV2 and TRDJ1, with D possibly matching TRDD3 (5 bases). Trimming stripped 1 base from V and 0 bases from J, with 23 bases between. The CDR3 loop spans 19 amino acids. The germline V gene has CDR1 GEAIGNYY and CDR2 EKD. The CDR3 is CACDTLQLPGGSYTDKLIF. The CDR3 DNA reads TGTGCCTGTGACACTCTACAACTACCGGGGGGCTCGTACACCGATAAACTCATCTTT.